Below, 24 T cell receptor beta chains from the same sample are listed, as sequenced in a study of blood T cell repertoires in COVID-19. Profiling relied on immunoSEQ multiplex PCR, and the TCRdb table lists in-frame clones only, not all of them. Here the sample spans a few hundred thousand clones, roughly 87% being singletons. Sequences were obtained from PBMCs or T cells enriched from blood (not recorded which). The receptors derive from a woman in her twenties or thirties who had recovered from COVID-19.

The chain combines TRBV2 with TRBJ1-5, with 7 bases identical to TRBD1. CDR3 length equals 15 residues. Losses at the gene ends were 6 bases for V and 3 bases for J; bases not matched to a gene: 8. Looked up from germline, CDR1 is SNHLY and CDR2 is FYNNEI. The CDR3 protein is CASRSQGGLNQPQHF. CDR3 nucleotide sequence: TGTGCCAGCAGGAGCCAGGGGGGACTCAATCAGCCCCAGCATTTT.

As to this clone: Other DNA sequences in the sample encode the same CDR3. The gene calls are TRBV15 and TRBJ1-3, with TRBD1 as a possible D gene (6 bases). The CDR3 covers 15 residues. Trimming pared 0 bases from V and 0 bases from J, leaving 6 bases between. CDR1 is LNHNV and CDR2 is YYDKDF in the germline V gene (reference sequence). CDR3 protein: CATSRDRGSGNTIYF. The CDR3 region has the DNA TGTGCCACCAGCAGAGACAGGGGCTCTGGAAACACCATATATTTT.

CDR3 nucleotides: TGTGCCAGCAGTGAAGCTGGCAGGGGAGTAAATTCACCCCTCCACTTT. Its translation: CASSEAGRGVNSPLHF. The chain recombines TRBV2 with TRBJ1-6; the D gene is possibly TRBD1 (6 bases). CDR3 length equals 16 residues. From germline, CDR1 is SNHLY and CDR2 FYNNEI. V was pared by 0 bases and J by 7 bases, with 13 bases between.

V is TRBV27 and J is TRBJ2-2; D might be TRBD2 (5 bases). The CDR3 has 13 residues. The germline CDR1 and CDR2 sequences are MNHEY and SMNVEV (reference sequence). V was trimmed by 10 bases and J by 8 bases, leaving 17 bases between them. The CDR3 DNA sequence: TGTGCCACTGCAATACAGCCGGGAGGGGAGCTGTTTTTT. Protein sequence: CATAIQPGGELFF.

The gene calls are TRBV11-3 and TRBJ2-2; D is possibly TRBD2 (6 bases). The germline gives CDR1 SGHNT, CDR2 YENEEA. The length of the CDR3 is 18 residues. Trimming left V 4 bases short and J 3 bases short, with 21 bases between. CDR3 sequence reads: CASSSGGPGGRYTGELFF. In DNA, the CDR3 is TGTGCCAGCAGCTCTGGGGGACCCGGGGGTCGTTACACCGGGGAGCTGTTTTTT.

The rearrangement uses TRBV5-1 and TRBJ2-1, with 12 nucleotides matching TRBD2. The CDR3 loop spans 15 amino acids. The ends lost 4 bases at V and 8 bases at J; junction bases unmatched: 7. Germline values: CDR1 SGHRS, CDR2 YFSETQ. CDR3 residues: CASSPLAGGPDEQFF. CDR3 sequence (DNA): TGCGCCAGCAGCCCTCTAGCGGGGGGGCCCGATGAGCAGTTCTTC. Supplemented by reference TRBV5-1 and TRBJ2-1, the full variable domain reads KAGVTQTPRYLIKTRGQQVTLSCSPISGHRSVSWYQQTPGQGLQFLFEYFSETQRNKGNFPGRFSGRQFSNSRSEMNVSTLELGDSALYLCASSPLAGGPDEQFFGPGTRLTVL.

The chain couples TRBV5-1 to TRBJ1-2, with a weak D call TRBD1 (6 bases). This CDR3 has 13 residues. Germline V gene lookup returns CDR1 SGHRS and CDR2 YFSETQ. Deletions cut 4 bases from V and 9 bases from J, with 16 bases between. CDR3 protein: CASSPDSYLSYTF. In nucleotides, the CDR3 is TGCGCCAGCAGCCCGGACAGCTACTTAAGCTACACCTTC.

The chain couples TRBV6-5 to TRBJ1-1, with 10 bases matching TRBD1. V trimming: 6 bases; J trimming: 10 bases; junction bases outside the gene matches: 8. This CDR3 contains 13 residues. CDR1 MNHEY and CDR2 SVGAGI come from the germline V gene. CDR3 in amino acids: CASSAGTGVLAFF. CDR3 nucleotide sequence: TGTGCCAGCAGCGCCGGGACAGGGGTTTTAGCTTTCTTT.

As to this clone: Additional DNA sequences in this sample encode the identical CDR3. The CDR3, as DNA: TGTGCCAGCAGCCAAGGCGAGGTGACTGAAGCTTTCTTT. It yields the protein CASSQGEVTEAFF. The chain has TRBV3-1 (or the pseudogene TRBV3-2) and TRBJ1-1; D ambiguous. Trimming took off 1 base at V and 5 bases at J, with 8 bases between the two ends. The CDR3 sequence is 13 residues long. CDR1 is LGHDT, CDR2 YNNKEL, per germline (reference sequence).

The chain carries TRBV7-8 and TRBJ2-7, with D tentatively TRBD2 (6 bases). V lost 4 bases and J 0 bases, leaving 10 bases between the germline ends. The germline V gene encodes CDR1 SGHVS and CDR2 FQNEAQ. This CDR3 is 14 amino acids long. The CDR3 region has the DNA TGTGCCAGCAGCTACCGGGAGTACTCCTACGAGCAGTACTTC. Protein sequence: CASSYREYSYEQYF.

V gene TRBV18 combines with J gene TRBJ1-3, with D perhaps matching TRBD1 (5 bases). The CDR3 extends over 18 amino acids. Germline-derived CDR1 and CDR2 are KGHSH and LQKENI. Trimming took off 2 bases at V and 0 bases at J, with 17 bases between the two ends. This chain's CDR3 is CASSPYEGGTTSGNTIYF. In DNA, the CDR3 is TGTGCCAGCTCACCATATGAGGGCGGGACCACCTCTGGAAACACCATATATTTT.

This clone occurred once. The V gene is TRBV2, the J gene TRBJ2-5; TRBD2 agrees at 12 bases. CDR3 length equals 15 residues. Germline CDR1 SNHLY, CDR2 FYNNEI. V trimming: 7 bases; J trimming: 7 bases; junction bases outside the gene matches: 10. The CDR3: CASTSSGGAGGTQYF. The DNA for the CDR3 is TGTGCCAGCACGTCTAGCGGGGGGGCCGGTGGGACCCAGTACTTC.

V and J are TRBV13 and TRBJ1-2; tentatively, D is TRBD1 (5 bases). This CDR3 is built from 14 residues. V lost 3 bases to trimming and J lost 8 bases, with 16 bases between them. Germline loops: CDR1 PRHDT, CDR2 FYEKMQ (reference sequence). The CDR3 nucleotides are TGTGCCAGCAGCTTCTCTAAAGGGGCGTGGGGCTACACCTTC. Protein: CASSFSKGAWGYTF.

This rearrangement joins TRBV30 to TRBJ1-1; no clear D gene. From germline, CDR1 is GTSNPN and CDR2 SVGIG (reference sequence). The CDR3 is 13 amino acids. V lost 1 base, J lost 9 bases, and 15 bases lay in between. The DNA for the CDR3 is TGTGCCTGGAGTGCACGGGCCTCGGGAAAAGCTTTCTTT. Translation: CAWSARASGKAFF.

This clone appeared a single time. The chain carries TRBV2 and TRBJ2-3; 13 bases match TRBD2. CDR3 length: 18 residues. The germline CDR1 and CDR2 sequences are SNHLY and FYNNEI. The V and J ends lost 2 bases and 4 bases, in that order; junction bases with no gene match: 9. CDR3 sequence: CASSEHQLAGGPSDTQYF. CDR3 nucleotide sequence: TGTGCCAGCAGTGAACATCAACTAGCGGGGGGGCCGTCAGATACGCAGTATTTT.

This clone was seen more than once but under ten times. This chain uses TRBV14 with TRBJ2-7, with D possibly TRBD1 on 6 matching bases. Deletions cut 6 bases from V and 0 bases from J, with 12 bases between. The CDR3 contains 14 residues. From germline, CDR1 is SGHDN and CDR2 FVKESK. This CDR3 reads CASRLQGSSYEQYF. Written as DNA, the CDR3 is TGTGCCAGCAGACTGCAGGGGAGCTCCTACGAGCAGTACTTC.

This clone was recorded only once. The chain carries TRBV5-1 and TRBJ1-5; no firm D call. Germline V gene sequence: CDR1 SGHRS, CDR2 YFSETQ. V dropped 0 bases and J dropped 2 bases, with 9 bases sitting between them. The CDR3 loop spans 15 amino acids. The CDR3 spells CASSLDPLGNQPQHF. CDR3 DNA: TGCGCCAGCAGCTTGGATCCACTCGGCAATCAGCCCCAGCATTTT.

V and J are TRBV6-4 and TRBJ2-7; tentative D call: TRBD1 (6 bases). The CDR3 is 15 amino acids. V shed 5 bases and J shed 2 bases, with 16 bases lying between them. CDR1 and CDR2 from the germline V gene are MRHNA and SNTAGT. CDR3 coding DNA: TGTGCCAGCAGTCCCACGGGACACCCAACCTACGAGCAGTACTTC. This encodes CASSPTGHPTYEQYF.

J is TRBJ2-2 and V is TRBV30, with TRBD1 identical over 11 bases. CDR3 length: 15 amino acids. Germline V CDR1 and CDR2: GTSNPN, SVGIG (reference sequence). V gave up 3 bases and J gave up 4 bases; unmatched junction bases: 4. The CDR3: CAWRAGQGVTGELFF. In DNA, the CDR3 is TGTGCCTGGAGGGCGGGACAGGGGGTCACCGGGGAGCTGTTTTTT.

Concerning this clone: Other DNA sequences in the sample encode the same CDR3. V usage is TRBV20-1 and J usage is TRBJ1-1; D ambiguous. The CDR3 has 11 amino acids. Trimming left V 3 bases short and J 4 bases short, with 6 bases between. The germline V gene has CDR1 DFQATT and CDR2 SNEGSKA (reference sequence). The CDR3 loop reads CSASRGTEAFF. In nucleotides, the CDR3 is TGCAGTGCTAGCCGGGGCACTGAAGCTTTCTTT.

The rearrangement links TRBV11-2 to TRBJ1-1; the D gene is possibly TRBD1 (6 bases). CDR3 size: 14 residues. V dropped 2 bases and J dropped 8 bases, with 15 bases sitting between them. Germline assignment: CDR1 SGHAT and CDR2 FQNNGV. The CDR3: CASSLRGGALEAFF. The CDR3 bases are TGTGCCAGCAGCTTACGAGGGGGGGCCCTGGAAGCTTTCTTT.

This chain uses TRBV6-5 with TRBJ1-3; 7 bases are a match to TRBD1. This CDR3 contains 14 residues. Trimming at V came to 10 bases and at J to 0 bases, leaving 6 bases not matched to a gene. Looked up from germline, CDR1 is MNHEY and CDR2 is SVGAGI. For the CDR3, the DNA is TGTGCCACCCGACAGGGCTTCTCTGGAAACACCATATATTTT. This encodes CATRQGFSGNTIYF.

This chain links TRBV7-3 with TRBJ2-2, with D possibly TRBD2 on 6 matching bases. The CDR3 contains 12 residues. CDR1 is SGHTA, CDR2 FQGTGA, per germline. V lost 7 bases and J 3 bases, leaving 6 bases between the germline ends. This CDR3 reads CASTSDTGELFF. In DNA form, the CDR3 reads TGTGCCAGCACTAGCGACACCGGGGAGCTGTTTTTT.

V gene TRBV4-2 combines with J gene TRBJ2-3; TRBD2 agrees at 8 bases. V lost 5 bases and J lost 4; bases outside the gene matches: 5. The germline V gene encodes CDR1 LGHNA and CDR2 YNFKEQ. This CDR3 has 14 residues. The CDR3, as DNA: TGTGCCAGCAGCGTCGGGGGGGCCCCAGATACGCAGTATTTT. Its translation is CASSVGGAPDTQYF.